This TCR beta chain emerged from a study of low-dose radiotherapy and immunotherapy resistance in tumors. Amplification of TCRs used a constant-region primer and V-primer adapter for about 18 PCR cycles. Using its own MiXCR run on the reads, TCRdb lists one record per CDR3 protein. Of fewer than 60,000 distinct CDR3 sequences in the sample, approximately 12% were seen once. Many counts were recorded for this clonotype. The CDR3 is made up of 15 amino acids. CDR1 and CDR2 (germline): MGHRA, YSYEKL. Trimming left V 0 bases short and J 1 base short, with 9 bases between. Specified time point: before trial treatment.

Here the sequenced sample was PBMCs, taken before treatment. The chain couples TRBV4-1 to TRBJ1-2; tentatively, D is TRBD1 (6 bases). This TCR came from a female donor with ovarian cancer. CDR3 nucleotide sequence: TGCGCCAGCAGCCAAGAAGGGGGGGATAACTATGGCTACACCTTC. This codes for CASSQEGGDNYGYTF.